The 25 T cell receptor beta chains below all came from one sample that was sequenced in a study of T cells in Graves' hyperthyroidism and ophthalmopathy. TCR beta CDR3 regions were amplified from RNA. During a first-round RT-PCR of the TCR CDR3, the HTBI primer set was used. TCRdb ran MiXCR on the multiplex PCR reads and lists one entry per CDR3 protein. This table has roughly 580,000 distinct CDR3 sequences, about 43% appearing once. What was sequenced was peripheral blood or thyroid tissue (not recorded which). These receptors all come from a young woman with Graves' hyperthyroidism.

This clonotype was counted ten times or more. This chain links TRBV20-1 with TRBJ1-1; the match to TRBD1 covers 9 bases. The CDR3 spans 13 residues. V lost 6 bases, J lost 1 base, and 3 bases stayed unmatched. CDR1 and CDR2 (germline): DFQATT, SNEGSKA (reference sequence). The CDR3 DNA reads as TGCAGTGCCGGGACAGGGACGAACACTGAAGCTTTCTTT. As protein: CSAGTGTNTEAFF.

The chain combines TRBV19 with TRBJ1-2; D gene uncertain. Trimming shortened V by 8 bases and J by 0 bases, and 16 bases separated the two germline ends. The germline CDR1 and CDR2 sequences are LNHDA and SQIVND (reference sequence). This CDR3 has 15 amino acids. The CDR3: CASRVSGGANYGYTF. Written as DNA, the CDR3 is TGTGCCAGTCGGGTCTCCGGCGGGGCTAACTATGGCTACACCTTC.

The rearrangement uses TRBV7-3 and TRBJ1-2; D is ambiguous. Germline assignment: CDR1 SGHTA and CDR2 FQGTGA. Trimming shortened V by 10 bases and J by 4 bases, and 13 bases separated the two germline ends. This CDR3 comprises 12 residues. This chain's CDR3 is CAKIQVRYGYTF. The CDR3 bases are TGTGCCAAGATCCAGGTGCGCTATGGCTACACCTTC.

CDR3 nucleotides: TGCGCCAGCAGCTTGTACCCGACGTCTTCGAACGAGCAGTACTTC. It specifies CASSLYPTSSNEQYF. The chain joins TRBV5-1 to TRBJ2-7; no clear D gene. The length of the CDR3 is 15 residues. Germline V CDR1 and CDR2: SGHRS, YFSETQ. Trimming pared 1 base from V and 5 bases from J, leaving 16 bases between. Full variable domain (missing parts from reference TRBV5-1 and TRBJ2-7): KAGVTQTPRYLIKTRGQQVTLSCSPISGHRSVSWYQQTPGQGLQFLFEYFSETQRNKGNFPGRFSGRQFSNSRSEMNVSTLELGDSALYLCASSLYPTSSNEQYFGPGTRLTVT.

V usage is TRBV7-9 and J usage is TRBJ2-2, with 13 bases that match TRBD2. Germline lookup yields CDR1 SEHNR and CDR2 FQNEAQ (reference sequence). The length of the CDR3 is 14 residues. The V and J ends lost 6 bases and 9 bases, in that order; junction bases with no gene match: 4. CDR3 protein: CASSRTSGSRELFF. CDR3 in DNA: TGTGCCAGCAGTAGGACTAGCGGGAGCCGGGAGCTGTTTTTT.

Remarks on this clonotype: Mismatch with germline at one junction end may stem from a read error. The chain has TRBV9 and TRBJ2-6, with D possibly being TRBD1 or TRBD2 (5 bases each). The CDR3 loop spans 15 amino acids. Looked up from germline, CDR1 is SGDLS and CDR2 is YYNGEE. The CDR3 loop is CASSVVDSGANGLTF. The CDR3 DNA follows: TGTGCCAGCAGCGTAGTGGACTCTGGGGCCAACGGCCTGACTTTC. The complete variable domain, with remaining parts taken from reference TRBV9 and TRBJ2-6, reads DSGVTQTPKHLITATGQRVTLRCSPRSGDLSVYWYQQSLDQGLQFLIQYYNGEERAKGNILERFSAQQFPDLHSELNLSSLELGDSALYFCASSVVDSGANGLTFGAGSRLTVL.

This clonotype was recorded a few times. The J gene is TRBJ1-4, the V gene TRBV7-9, with D possibly matching TRBD1 (5 bases). The CDR3 contains 15 residues. CDR1 is SEHNR and CDR2 is FQNEAQ in the germline V gene (reference sequence). Trimming took 5 bases from V and 6 from J, leaving 16 bases between them. The CDR3 reads CASSHHRFFHEKLFF. As DNA, the CDR3 is TGTGCCAGCAGCCACCACAGGTTCTTCCATGAAAAACTGTTTTTT.

Many counts were recorded for this clonotype. The chain combines TRBV10-3 with TRBJ2-7; tentatively, D is TRBD2 (5 bases). The germline CDR1 and CDR2 sequences are ENHRY and SYGVKD. The CDR3 spans 15 residues. The ends were cut back, 0 bases at V and 1 base at J, with 10 bases in the middle. Written as DNA, the CDR3 is TGTGCCATCAGTGAGTCGGGTCGCGGGTCCTACGAGCAGTACTTC. Translation gives CAISESGRGSYEQYF.

V and J are TRBV6-2 or TRBV6-3 and TRBJ1-2, with a possible D match to TRBD1 (5 bases). The germline V gene encodes CDR1 MNHEY and CDR2 SVGEGT. The CDR3 is made up of 12 amino acids. The V end lost 11 bases, the J end lost 8 bases, and 18 bases lay between the germline ends. The CDR3 coding sequence is TGTGCCGCCAGAGGGACTCAGTTGGGCTACACCTTC. As protein: CAARGTQLGYTF.

J is TRBJ1-5 and V is TRBV19; D unresolved. CDR3 length equals 14 residues. Per the germline V gene, CDR1 is LNHDA and CDR2 is SQIVND (reference sequence). V lost 3 bases to trimming and J lost 8 bases, with 14 bases between them. Here the CDR3 reads CASSISLTVKPQHF. CDR3 nucleotides: TGTGCCAGTAGTATTAGTCTAACAGTCAAGCCCCAGCATTTT.

This clonotype was found a few times. CDR3 DNA sequence: TGTGCCAGCCTTTCCCTCGGGACCCCAACCTACGAGCAGTACTTC. Its translation: CASLSLGTPTYEQYF. The chain couples TRBV10-3 to TRBJ2-7; D may match TRBD1 or TRBD2 (5 bases each). The germline V gene has CDR1 ENHRY and CDR2 SYGVKD. This CDR3 region has 15 residues. Trimming left V 10 bases short and J 2 bases short, with 21 bases between.

This chain uses TRBV6-5 with TRBJ2-7; 10 bases map to TRBD2. The trim removed 4 bases at V and 5 bases at J, leaving 5 bases unmatched. CDR1 and CDR2 from the germline V gene are MNHEY and SVGAGI. This CDR3 is 14 amino acids long. The CDR3 is CASSLTSGINEQYF. For the CDR3, the DNA is TGTGCCAGCAGTTTAACTAGCGGGATCAACGAGCAGTACTTC.

This sequence joins TRBV7-6 and TRBJ2-6; D might be TRBD1 or TRBD2, each matching 5 bases. CDR3 length: 13 amino acids. Between the trimmed V and J ends, which lost 5 bases and 5 bases, there was a span of 7 bases. Germline V lookup: CDR1 SGHVS, CDR2 FNYEAQ. CDR3 amino acids: CASSRGRANVLTF. Written as DNA, the CDR3 is TGTGCCAGCAGCCGGGGCAGGGCCAACGTCCTGACTTTC.

This chain links TRBV15 with TRBJ1-2, with D unresolved. Germline V CDR1 and CDR2: LNHNV, YYDKDF (reference sequence). This CDR3 spans 16 amino acids. The V gene lost 0 bases and the J gene lost 0 bases, with 11 bases spanning the gap. The CDR3 protein is CATSRDRAAANYGYTF. The CDR3 DNA is TGTGCCACCAGCAGAGATAGGGCAGCTGCTAACTATGGCTACACCTTC.

Concerning this clonotype: The junction differs from germline at one of its ends, possibly a read error. V is TRBV29-1 and J is TRBJ1-2; possibly TRBD1 for D (6 bases). This CDR3 region has 13 residues. Germline V gene lookup returns CDR1 SQVTM and CDR2 ANQGSEA. The CDR3 sequence: CASTDGGPAGYTF. The CDR3, as DNA: TGTGCCAGCACTGACGGGGGCCCGGCGGGCTACACCTTC.

The chain is built from TRBV20-1 and TRBJ2-3, with 12 bases matching TRBD2. With 3 bases clipped from V and 4 bases from J, the junction kept 2 bases outside the gene matches. The CDR3 is 14 amino acids. Germline V gives CDR1 DFQATT, CDR2 SNEGSKA (reference sequence). The CDR3 coding sequence is TGCAGTGCTAGGACTAGCGGGAGCGCAGATACGCAGTATTTT. The encoded protein is CSARTSGSADTQYF.

The chain joins TRBV7-2 to TRBJ1-1; 11 nucleotides align to TRBD1. This CDR3 contains 17 residues. V was pared by 1 base and J by 1 base, with 5 bases of the junction left unmatched. Germline V gives CDR1 SGHTA, CDR2 FQGNSA. CDR3: CASSLVRTGGSNTEAFF. CDR3 DNA sequence: TGTGCCAGCAGCTTAGTTCGGACAGGGGGCTCGAACACTGAAGCTTTCTTT.

In this sample, this clonotype turned up once. The J gene is TRBJ1-6, the V gene TRBV25-1, with D maybe TRBD1 (5 bases). This CDR3 has 11 residues. The V gene's germline CDR1 is MGHDK and CDR2 SYGVNS. V was pared by 8 bases and J by 8 bases, with 7 bases between. CDR3 nucleotide sequence: TGTGCCAGCCGGGGCTATTCACCCCTCCACTTT. Translating gives CASRGYSPLHF.

This clonotype was counted only a few times. The chain couples TRBV2 to TRBJ1-2, with 8 bases identical to TRBD1. This CDR3 is built from 15 residues. Germline lookup yields CDR1 SNHLY and CDR2 FYNNEI. After removal of 5 bases from V and 3 bases from J, the junction contained 8 bases not matched to a gene. The CDR3 is CASSRTGNVYYGYTF. The CDR3 region has the DNA TGTGCCAGCAGTCGGACAGGGAATGTTTACTATGGCTACACCTTC. Together with reference TRBV2 and TRBJ1-2, the CDR3 gives the full variable domain: EPEVTQTPSHQVTQMGQEVILRCVPISNHLYFYWYRQILGQKVEFLVSFYNNEISEKSEIFDDQFSVERPDGSNFTLKIRSTKLEDSAMYFCASSRTGNVYYGYTFGSGTRLTVV.

DNA of the CDR3: TGTGCCAGCAGTCCACAGGGGCAAAAGGAAGCTTTCTTT. Translating it yields CASSPQGQKEAFF. This chain links TRBV12-3 or TRBV12-4 with TRBJ1-1; 7 bases match TRBD1. V was clipped by 5 bases and J by 8 bases; unmatched bases: 8. The CDR3 sequence is 13 residues long.

This chain joins TRBV24-1 and TRBJ2-2, with D maybe TRBD2 (6 bases). V lost 2 bases, J lost 2 bases, and 20 bases lay in between. Looked up from germline, CDR1 is KGHDR and CDR2 is SFDVKD. CDR3 length: 19 residues. The CDR3: CATSDSPRVAEPNTGELFF. CDR3 coding DNA: TGTGCCACCAGTGATTCCCCGAGGGTAGCGGAGCCCAACACCGGGGAGCTGTTTTTT.

J is TRBJ1-5 and V is TRBV15, with D tentatively TRBD1 (6 bases). The CDR3 length is 15 residues. The V end lost 7 bases, the J end lost 3 bases, and 16 bases lay between the germline ends. Germline CDR1 is LNHNV and CDR2 is YYDKDF (reference sequence). The chain's CDR3 is CATTGGRGSNQPQHF. CDR3 nucleotides: TGTGCCACCACCGGCGGCAGGGGCTCCAATCAGCCCCAGCATTTT.

With regard to this clonotype: Being one base from a much bigger clone, this may be a read error. The chain uses TRBV2 and TRBJ2-5; possibly TRBD2 for D (5 bases). The CDR3 consists of 13 residues. Germline V gene sequence: CDR1 SNHLY, CDR2 FYNNEI. The CDR3 DNA sequence: TGTGCCAGCAGCGCGCGGGCCCAAGAGGCCCAGTACTTC. Its protein is CASSARAQEAQYF.

This chain links TRBV2 with TRBJ1-5, with 7 bases matching TRBD1. The CDR3 totals 17 residues. CDR1 SNHLY and CDR2 FYNNEI come from the germline V gene. Germline trimming cut 5 bases from V and 1 base from J; bases unmatched to any gene: 11. CDR3 sequence reads: CASSLDRVGRSNQPQHF. The CDR3 DNA sequence: TGTGCCAGCAGTTTAGACAGGGTCGGTAGAAGCAATCAGCCCCAGCATTTT.

Only a few counts were recorded for this clonotype. This sequence joins TRBV20-1 and TRBJ1-5; D unresolved. Looked up from germline, CDR1 is DFQATT and CDR2 is SNEGSKA (reference sequence). V was shortened by 1 base and J by 6 bases, with 13 bases between the two germline ends. The CDR3 runs 14 residues. The CDR3 nucleotides are TGCAGTGCTAGAGTTCCAGGTCCGGGTCAGCCCCAGCATTTT. It yields the protein CSARVPGPGQPQHF.